The sequence of this T cell receptor (beta chain) was determined in a study of T cells in Graves' hyperthyroidism and ophthalmopathy. Study-level information: Peripheral blood was collected at initial diagnosis, before any treatment.

V lost 3 bases, J lost 4 bases, and 1 base stayed unmatched. Germline V gene data show CDR1 as MNHNS and CDR2 as SASEGT. The CDR3 has 15 residues. The investigators amplified TCR beta CDR3 regions from RNA transcripts. A first-round RT-PCR of the TCR CDR3 used the HTBI primer set. TCRdb re-derived calls from the multiplex PCR reads in MiXCR, one entry per CDR3 protein. The top ten clones hold roughly 55% of a sample with about 200,000 distinct CDR3 sequences, 17% of them seen once. This clonotype showed up many times. The authors deemed Graves' hyperthyroidism stable absent ophthalmopathy progression within 18 months. Diagnosis rested on symptoms, serum thyroxine and TRAb, thyroid ultrasound, and orbital computed tomography.

This chain links TRBV6-1 with TRBJ2-7; 15 nucleotides match TRBD2. The material sequenced was blood. The receptor's source is a woman aged 45-65 years with Graves' hyperthyroidism. The CDR3: CASSEGLAGGYEQYF. The CDR3, as DNA: TGTGCCAGCAGTGAGGGACTAGCGGGAGGATACGAGCAGTACTTC.